A selection of T cell receptor beta chains follows, all from one sample in a study of tumor and adjacent non-tumor tissue in lung cancer. TCRdb re-called the multiplex PCR reads with MiXCR, one entry per CDR3 protein. The table lists about 100,000 distinct CDR3 sequences, less than 75% of them singletons. Material: distant non-tumor lung tissue. These TCRs come from a man aged 25 to 40 with non-small cell lung cancer. Each CDR3 is given with its conserved first and last residue. Each record gives: V gene, J gene, clone size, D gene, CDR3 DNA, CDR3 protein. The D gene is left open where the match is weak. Not all rows give a size; the values are once, few, many and, for expanded clones, a class.

TRBV6-5	TRBJ1-1	NA	NA	TGTGCCAGCAGTCTCCATAGACGGCCTGGTACTGAAGCTTTCTTT	CASSLHRRPGTEAFF
TRBV20-1	TRBJ2-5	NA	NA	TGCAGTGCTAAAGAAAGCCCAGGCTACCAAGAGACCCATTACTTC	CSAKESPGYQETHYF
TRBV20-1	TRBJ1-4	NA	TRBD1	TGCTGTGCCAGCGACAGGGGGCGAGAAAAACTGTTTTTT	CCASDRGREKLFF
TRBV4-1	TRBJ1-5	NA	NA	TGCGCCAGCAGCCAACAACCTTCCTATGGAGTGGGCAATAAGCCCCAGCATTTT	CASSQQPSYGVGNKPQHF
TRBV11-2	TRBJ2-1	NA	NA	TGTGTCAGCAGCACTAGCAGAACCAGGAATGAGCAGTTCTTC	CVSSTSRTRNEQFF
TRBV12-3/TRBV12-4	TRBJ2-3	NA	NA	TGTGCCAGCAGGAGATCCGAGACTGACACAGATACGCAGTATTTT	CASRRSETDTDTQYF
TRBV11-3	TRBJ2-3	NA	TRBD1	TGTGCCAGCGGCTCGGGACAGGGTTACATAGATACGCAGTATTTT	CASGSGQGYIDTQYF
TRBV11-3	TRBJ2-1	few	NA	TGTGCCAGCAGCCACACACCTGACAATGAGCGGTTCTTC	CASSHTPDNERFF
TRBV11-3	TRBJ2-3	few	TRBD2	TGTGCCAGCAGCGCTACTAGCGCAGATACGCAGTATTTT	CASSATSADTQYF
TRBV12-5	TRBJ1-2	NA	NA	TGTGCTAGTGGCCCTAGGCGCTATGGCCACACCTTC	CASGPRRYGHTF
TRBV2	TRBJ1-1	NA	NA	TGTGTCAGCAGTGAGGACACGAACACTGAAGCTTTCTTT	CVSSEDTNTEAFF
TRBV20-1	TRBJ2-1	NA	TRBD1	TGCAGTGCCCTATCAGGCGTGACAGGGAGTGCGGATGAGCAGTTCTTC	CSALSGVTGSADEQFF
TRBV29-1	TRBJ2-5	NA	NA	TGCAGCGTTGAAGACCTTCGGCAGGGGGGGGCATACTTC	CSVEDLRQGGAYF
TRBV6-2/TRBV6-3	TRBJ1-1	many	TRBD1	TGTGCCAGCAGTACCCGGGACAGGGGGTCCACTGAAGCTTTCTTT	CASSTRDRGSTEAFF
TRBV5-4	TRBJ2-1	many	NA	TGTGCCAGCAACCCTCCAGGGGACAATGAGCAGTTCTTC	CASNPPGDNEQFF
TRBV6-5	TRBJ2-1	NA	NA	TGTGCCAGCATCCAGACTAGAGGGGCCTACAATGAGCAGTTCTTC	CASIQTRGAYNEQFF
TRBV20-1	TRBJ2-3	NA	TRBD2	TGCAGTGCTAGTCACCCCTTTCGACTAGCGGGGAGGCCAAATGATACGCAGTATTTT	CSASHPFRLAGRPNDTQYF
TRBV20-1	TRBJ1-1	many	NA	TGCAGTGCTAGAGATCTAACGGCGAGCGAAGCTTTCTTT	CSARDLTASEAFF
TRBV5-6	TRBJ2-7	many	TRBD2	TGTGCCAGCAGTTTTAGCGGGGTCGCCTCCTACGAGCAGTACTTC	CASSFSGVASYEQYF
TRBV5-4	TRBJ1-4	NA	TRBD1	TGTGCCAGCAGGGAACCGGGGCCAGGGGGTGAAAAACTGTTTTTT	CASREPGPGGEKLFF
TRBV11-2	TRBJ2-5	NA	TRBD1	TGTGCCAACAGCTGGACAGGGGAGACCCAGTACTTT	CANSWTGETQYF
TRBV21-1	TRBJ1-5	NA	NA	TGTGCCAGCAGCGAAGGTACGGTAGGCAATCAGCCCCAGCATTTT	CASSEGTVGNQPQHF
TRBV11-2	TRBJ2-1	NA	NA	TGTGCCAGCAGCTTAATCCGAGTAGGGATTGATGAGCAGTTCTTC	CASSLIRVGIDEQFF
TRBV11-3	TRBJ1-6	NA	NA	TGTGACAGCAGCCTTGCCGTTTTCGGCGGTTCACACCTCCACTTT	CDSSLAVFGGSHLHF
TRBV6-5	TRBJ2-2	NA	NA	TGTGCCAGCATCGCCGTGGCAGGGACCGGGGAGCTGTTTTTT	CASIAVAGTGELFF
TRBV12-3/TRBV12-4	TRBJ2-5	NA	NA	TGTGACAGCGTACAGGTCTACCAAGAGACCCAGTACTTC	CDSVQVYQETQYF
TRBV6-1	TRBJ2-5	NA	TRBD1	TGTGCCAGCAGTAGGGGGACAGGGGAGGGAGAGACCCAGTGCTTC	CASSRGTGEGETQCF
TRBV20-1	TRBJ1-2	NA	NA	TGCAGTGCTAGTGTCTTCGGTACAGAGACTTATGGCTACACCTTC	CSASVFGTETYGYTF
TRBV20-1	TRBJ1-3	NA	NA	TGCAGTACTAGTAGATTCCCGCCGTCGGGAAACACCATATATTTT	CSTSRFPPSGNTIYF
TRBV11-2	TRBJ1-1	few	NA	TGTGCCAACAGCTTAATGTACCGCCCCGAGGCTGAAGCTTTCTTT	CANSLMYRPEAEAFF
TRBV6-2/TRBV6-3	TRBJ2-7	many	NA	TGTGCCAGCACCTTAGACGACGTTCGAATCTCCTACGAGCAGTACTTC	CASTLDDVRISYEQYF
TRBV24-1	TRBJ2-2	NA	NA	TGTGCCACCAGTGATTCCTGGCGGGCGGGAACGGACACCGGGGAGCTGTTTTTT	CATSDSWRAGTDTGELFF
TRBV12-3/TRBV12-4	TRBJ2-1	many	TRBD2	TGTGCCAGCAGTTTGGGACTAGTTTACAATGAGCAGTTCTTC	CASSLGLVYNEQFF
TRBV4-3	TRBJ2-3	NA	NA	TGCGTCGGCAGCCAAGATTCGCGGGGCACAGATACGCAGTATTTT	CVGSQDSRGTDTQYF
TRBV11-2	TRBJ2-7	NA	NA	TGTGCCAGCACCGCGGGCGAGAGAGACGAGCAGTATTTC	CASTAGERDEQYF
TRBV6-2/TRBV6-3	TRBJ2-7	many	TRBD2	TGTGCCAGCAGGAGCGGGGGGGCCGTGGACGAGCAGTACTTC	CASRSGGAVDEQYF
TRBV2	TRBJ2-1	NA	NA	TGTGCCAGCAGTGATTCTTTGCTGCTGCGCGATGAGCAGTTCTTC	CASSDSLLLRDEQFF
TRBV10-3	TRBJ1-2	NA	NA	TGTGCCATCAGTGAGGTCGACAAGTATGGCTACACCTTC	CAISEVDKYGYTF
TRBV4-3	TRBJ1-2	NA	NA	TGCACCAGCAGCCGAGAGCACGACTCGGGAGTATATGGCTACACCTTC	CTSSREHDSGVYGYTF
TRBV20-1	TRBJ1-1	NA	NA	TGCAGTGCTAGAGTATATGGGGGAAGTAGTGTAGCTTTCTTT	CSARVYGGSSVAFF
TRBV7-2	TRBJ1-6	NA	TRBD1	TGTGCCAGCAGCCTTACGACAGGGTACAATTCACCCCTCCACTTT	CASSLTTGYNSPLHF
TRBV6-5	TRBJ1-1	many	NA	TGTGCCAGCAGTCCCCGGAGGGCTGCCACTGAAGCTTTCTTT	CASSPRRAATEAFF
TRBV5-4	TRBJ2-7	many	TRBD2	TGTGCCAGCAGCTTCGGGGGGATCTACGAGCAGTACTTC	CASSFGGIYEQYF
TRBV20-1	TRBJ1-1	many	NA	TGCAGTGCGGCTACCCTCAGGGAATACACTGAAGCTTTCTTT	CSAATLREYTEAFF
TRBV11-2	TRBJ2-3	once	NA	TGTGCCTACACCCTGAGGGGGGGCCACACAGATACACAGTATTTT	CAYTLRGGHTDTQYF
TRBV11-2	TRBJ2-7	few	NA	TGTGCCAGCAGCTTTAAAGTGACAGCCTACGAGCAGTACTTC	CASSFKVTAYEQYF
TRBV11-2	TRBJ2-3	few	TRBD2	TGTGCCAGTAGCTCCCAGACTAGCGGGAGAACAGATACGCAGTATTTT	CASSSQTSGRTDTQYF
TRBV6-1	TRBJ1-5	few	TRBD1	TGTGCCAGCAGTCCCGCAACAGGGGGACTGCGGCCCCAGCATTTT	CASSPATGGLRPQHF
TRBV20-1	TRBJ1-2	many	NA	TGCAGTGCTAGGGAAGTCTATGGCTACACCTTC	CSAREVYGYTF
TRBV6-4	TRBJ2-5	few	TRBD1	TGTGCCAGCAGTCCCGACAGGGGCGAGACCCAGTACTTC	CASSPDRGETQYF
TRBV29-1	TRBJ2-7	NA	NA	TGCAGCGTTGTTGGGACATTCTCCTACGAGCGATACTTC	CSVVGTFSYERYF
TRBV13	TRBJ2-3	NA	NA	TGTGCCGGCAACTTAGGGAGGACAGGCAGGGCCGATACGCAGTATTTT	CAGNLGRTGRADTQYF
TRBV20-1	TRBJ1-2	NA	TRBD1	TGCAGTGCTAGATATCCCGGACAGGTTGGCTACACCTTC	CSARYPGQVGYTF
TRBV6-6	TRBJ2-1	few	TRBD2	TGTGTCAGCAACCTCGGGACTAGCGCGGGTCACAATGAGCAGTTCTTC	CVSNLGTSAGHNEQFF
TRBV4-1	TRBJ2-1	NA	TRBD2	TGCGCCAGCAGCCGGTTACTAGCGGGCCATGCCAATGAGGAGTTCTTC	CASSRLLAGHANEEFF
TRBV4-1	TRBJ2-5	many	TRBD2	TGCGCCAGCAGTCACGCGGGGGGGGAGACCCAGTACTTC	CASSHAGGETQYF
TRBV10-3	TRBJ2-3	many	NA	TGTGCCATCAGTGAGAAGCGGACAGATACGCAGTATTTT	CAISEKRTDTQYF
TRBV6-5	TRBJ2-2	NA	NA	TGTGCCAGTACCCTTGGTTCGAACACCTGGGAGCTGTTTTTT	CASTLGSNTWELFF
TRBV11-2	TRBJ1-4	NA	NA	TGTGCCAGCAGCTTAGATGATCTTTTCGACATCAGGGAAAAACTGCTTTTT	CASSLDDLFDIREKLLF
TRBV19	TRBJ1-6	NA	NA	TGTGCCAGTACGCCCTCCTCTATGGGGGAACGGAGTTCACCCCTCCACTTT	CASTPSSMGERSSPLHF